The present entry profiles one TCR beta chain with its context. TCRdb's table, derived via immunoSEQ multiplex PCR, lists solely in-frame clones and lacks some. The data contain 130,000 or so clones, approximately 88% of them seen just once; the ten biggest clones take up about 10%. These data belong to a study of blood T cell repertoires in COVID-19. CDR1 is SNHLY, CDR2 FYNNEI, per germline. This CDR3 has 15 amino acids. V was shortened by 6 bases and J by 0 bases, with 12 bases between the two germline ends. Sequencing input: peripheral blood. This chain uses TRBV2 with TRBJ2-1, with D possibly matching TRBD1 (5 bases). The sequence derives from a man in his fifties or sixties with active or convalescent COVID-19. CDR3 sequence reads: CASRDQGISYNEQFF. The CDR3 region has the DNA TGTGCCAGCAGAGATCAGGGTATCTCCTACAATGAGCAGTTCTTC.